At least ten counts were recorded for the clone carrying this T cell receptor beta chain. Its antigen is unknown. This sample was taken from a study of TIL therapy for anti-PD-1-resistant metastatic lung cancer. Study-level information: A few tumors were EGFR-mutant and two were ALK-rearranged.

Study-wide findings and caveats: Many TIL product clones were absent from baseline tumor, suggesting clonal contraction. Compared with baseline intratumoral T cells, expanded TIL cultures were more clonal and less diverse (roughly 6% vs 31%). The cohort had more treatment-naive, never-smoker and oncogene-addicted patients than typical.

The V gene lost 8 bases and the J gene lost 5 bases, with 15 bases spanning the gap. The germline CDR1 and CDR2 sequences are MDHEN and SYDVKM. The CDR3 is 13 residues long. Sample time point: pre-treatment sample, taken before nivolumab and TIL therapy. Most excised metastases sampled were pleural nodules or supraclavicular lymph nodes. The immunoSEQ assay was v3. Sequencing was performed with immunoSEQ multiplex PCR; in TCRdb, only in-frame clones are kept and a portion is missing. This sample yields some 90,000 clones, of which 50% to 70% are seen a single time; about a tenth belongs to the top ten.

This sequence was found in a person between 25 and 79 years old with non-small cell lung cancer. The sample was tumor tissue, taken at baseline. The genes are TRBV28 and TRBJ1-2; D might be TRBD1 (6 bases). The CDR3 DNA sequence: TGTGCCAGCGTAGGGGGAACTTATTATGGCTACACCTTC. It is translated as CASVGGTYYGYTF.